A single sample gave rise to the 6 T cell receptor beta chains below, sequenced in a study of T cell repertoires in cytomegalovirus infection. Antigens for these TCRs are unknown. TCRdb itself ran the reads through MiXCR, one entry per CDR3 protein. The repertoire holds 750,000 to 900,000 distinct CDR3 sequences, with under 35% as singletons. This material consisted of cultured CD8+ T cells from PBMCs, taken from culture after CMV antigen stimulation. Receptor source: a human donor in good health (CMV status not recorded). Some clones in this sample may be carry-over from other donors' samples.

J is TRBJ2-5 and V is TRBV6-6; 9 nucleotides agree with TRBD1. Germline CDR1 and CDR2: MNHNY and SVGAGI (reference sequence). This CDR3 is 15 amino acids long. V lost 2 bases to trimming and J lost 4 bases; unmatched junction nucleotides: 5. This chain's CDR3 is CASSYRDRDLETQYF. CDR3 bases: TGTGCCAGCAGTTACAGGGACAGGGATCTAGAGACCCAGTACTTC.

The chain couples TRBV7-8 to TRBJ2-2, with D unresolved. CDR3 size: 12 residues. CDR1 and CDR2 from the germline V gene are SGHVS and FQNEAQ. The CDR3 loop reads CAGRAPTGELFF. DNA of the CDR3: TGTGCAGGAAGGGCCCCTACCGGGGAGCTGTTTTTT.

This clonotype was recorded a few times. J is TRBJ2-1 and V is TRBV12-3 or TRBV12-4; 7 nucleotides match TRBD1. The CDR3 loop spans 15 amino acids. With V trimmed by 6 bases and J by 1 base, 6 bases remained unmatched. CDR3: CASRNDRESYNEQFF. DNA of the CDR3: TGTGCCAGCAGAAACGACAGGGAGTCCTACAATGAGCAGTTCTTC.

Ten or more counts support this clonotype. The J gene is TRBJ2-7, the V gene TRBV7-2; weak D call: TRBD1 (5 bases). There are 13 residues in the CDR3. Germline values: CDR1 SGHTA, CDR2 FQGNSA. V gave up 5 bases and J gave up 5 bases, with 13 bases separating them. CDR3 nucleotide sequence: TGTGCCAGCAGCCTGGGGCCGGAGAACGAGCAGTACTTC. This translates into CASSLGPENEQYF.

This clonotype occurred a few times. In DNA, the CDR3 is TGCGCCAGCAGCCAGCTGGGGGGGGGCGGGCAGCCCCAGCATTTT. Residues: CASSQLGGGGQPQHF. The chain links TRBV4-1 to TRBJ1-5, with TRBD1 as a possible D gene (6 bases). Trimming left V 3 bases short and J 7 bases short, with 16 bases between. The CDR3 is made up of 15 amino acids. The germline CDR1 and CDR2 sequences are MGHRA and YSYEKL.

This clonotype was counted only a few times. This chain's CDR3 is CASSRYAGAYEQYV. The DNA for the CDR3 is TGTGCCAGCAGCCGTTACGCCGGGGCCTACGAGCAGTACGTC. The chain carries TRBV7-6 and TRBJ2-7; a possible D gene is TRBD2 (5 bases). Trimming cost V 5 bases and J 2 bases, with 13 bases left between them. This CDR3 has 14 residues. Germline assignment: CDR1 SGHVS and CDR2 FNYEAQ.